A single sample is the source of the 14 T cell receptor beta chains below, sequenced in a study of control samples from healthy donors and cancer patients. Profiled with immunoSEQ multiplex PCR; TCRdb holds only in-frame clones, not every one. The repertoire holds about 100,000 clones, roughly nine tenths seen once, with under 2.5% in the top ten. Sequences were obtained from blood. These receptor sequences come from a woman between 18 and 30 years old in good health.

The CDR3: CASSVRVDTEAFF. The DNA of the CDR3 is TGTGCCAGCAGTGTCCGCGTCGACACTGAAGCTTTCTTT. The chain is built from TRBV2 and TRBJ1-1; no clear D gene. V lost 4 bases, J lost 3 bases, and 9 bases lay in between. The CDR3 runs to 13 residues. In germline, CDR1 is SNHLY, CDR2 FYNNEI.

This chain uses TRBV7-9 with TRBJ1-2; D is unclear. The CDR3 contains 12 residues. Germline V gives CDR1 SEHNR, CDR2 FQNEAQ (reference sequence). Trimming took 2 bases from V and 3 from J, leaving 4 bases between them. The CDR3 bases are TGTGCCAGCAGCTTACGGGACTATGGCTACACCTTC. This encodes CASSLRDYGYTF.

The chain combines TRBV24-1 with TRBJ2-7; 8 bases align to TRBD1. J gave up 2 bases and V 3 bases, and 5 bases lay outside the gene matches. Germline assignment: CDR1 KGHDR and CDR2 SFDVKD. This CDR3 comprises 15 residues. The DNA of the CDR3 is TGTGCCACCAGTGATACTGGACAGGGTGCCTACGAGCAGTACTTC. Amino acids: CATSDTGQGAYEQYF.

This rearrangement joins TRBV30 to TRBJ2-3; D call uncertain. Trimming pared 0 bases from V and 5 bases from J, leaving 6 bases between. The CDR3 totals 12 residues. CDR1 is GTSNPN and CDR2 is SVGIG in the germline V gene (reference sequence). Written as DNA, the CDR3 is TGTGCCTGGAGTGTACGGGTAGATACGCAGTATTTT. This translates into CAWSVRVDTQYF.

As regards this clone: Other DNA variants within this sample encode the same CDR3. V gene TRBV7-3 combines with J gene TRBJ2-1, with 10 nucleotides matching TRBD1. This CDR3 comprises 13 residues. Germline lookup yields CDR1 SGHTA and CDR2 FQGTGA. With V trimmed by 3 bases and J by 12 bases, 5 bases remained unmatched. The CDR3 region is CASSLGDRGGQFF. The CDR3 DNA reads TGTGCCAGCAGCTTGGGGGACAGGGGTGGGCAGTTCTTC.

The chain uses TRBV7-9 and TRBJ2-5; 7 nucleotides agree with TRBD1. Germline lookup yields CDR1 SEHNR and CDR2 FQNEAQ (reference sequence). V lost 5 bases, J lost 2 bases, and 11 bases stayed unmatched. This CDR3 is built from 16 residues. CDR3 loop: CASSGKTGAPQETQYF. DNA of the CDR3: TGTGCCAGCAGCGGAAAAACAGGGGCCCCTCAAGAGACCCAGTACTTC.

The rearrangement links TRBV28 to TRBJ2-1, with 7 bases aligning to TRBD2. Germline CDR1 reads MDHEN; CDR2 reads SYDVKM. The CDR3 length is 16 residues. V dropped 3 bases and J dropped 5; count of bases not matched to a gene: 10. In DNA, the CDR3 is TGTGCCAGCAGTTTCCCTGGACTAGAGTTCCACAATGAGCAGTTCTTC. As protein: CASSFPGLEFHNEQFF.

V gene TRBV7-2 combines with J gene TRBJ1-3; 8 bases map to TRBD1. CDR1 SGHTA and CDR2 FQGNSA come from the germline V gene. The CDR3 is made up of 15 amino acids. V gave up 1 base and J gave up 8 bases; unmatched junction bases: 7. CDR3 in DNA: TGTGCCAGCAGCTTAGGGGCAGGGGGCGGGCACACCATATATTTT. Translating it yields CASSLGAGGGHTIYF.

The chain joins TRBV30 to TRBJ2-1; D is undetermined. The V end lost 0 bases, the J end lost 4 bases, and 7 bases lay between the germline ends. Germline assignment: CDR1 GTSNPN and CDR2 SVGIG (reference sequence). CDR3 length: 13 amino acids. CDR3 coding DNA: TGTGCCTGGAGTGTATGGGGATACAATGAGCAGTTCTTC. Amino acid sequence: CAWSVWGYNEQFF.

A single count supports this clone. Other DNA sequences within the sample encode an identical CDR3. The chain couples TRBV10-3 to TRBJ1-5; D is unresolved. Germline V CDR1 and CDR2: ENHRY, SYGVKD. The CDR3 is 13 amino acids. Trimming cost V 2 bases and J 2 bases, with 4 bases left between them. The CDR3 here is CAISEAGNQPQHF. CDR3 nucleotide sequence: TGTGCCATCAGTGAGGCTGGCAATCAGCCCCAGCATTTT.

The chain employs TRBV6-1 and TRBJ2-2, with D possibly being TRBD1 or TRBD2 (6 bases each). The CDR3 is 20 residues long. V gave up 4 bases and J gave up 5 bases, with 29 bases separating them. Germline assignment: CDR1 MNHNS and CDR2 SASEGT. The CDR3: CASSGTVGRGLAVGTGELFF. The CDR3 coding sequence is TGTGCCAGCAGTGGGACAGTAGGCCGGGGACTGGCGGTTGGGACCGGGGAGCTGTTTTTT.

This chain links TRBV2 with TRBJ2-2, with D hard to call. This CDR3 is 14 amino acids long. V lost 6 bases and J lost 5, with 13 bases in between. Germline assignment: CDR1 SNHLY and CDR2 FYNNEI. For the CDR3, the DNA is TGTGCCAGCAGCCGGACGGCCTCAACCGGGGAGCTGTTTTTT. Protein: CASSRTASTGELFF.

The V and J genes are TRBV4-2 and TRBJ2-4; 10 nucleotides match TRBD2. CDR3 length: 15 amino acids. Germline trimming cut 3 bases from V and 8 bases from J; bases unmatched to any gene: 7. Germline V gene lookup returns CDR1 LGHNA and CDR2 YNFKEQ. CDR3 amino acids: CASSQPSGSPHIQYF. The CDR3, as DNA: TGTGCCAGCAGCCAGCCTAGCGGGAGTCCCCACATTCAGTACTTC.

The gene calls are TRBV13 and TRBJ1-2; D is undetermined. Germline CDR1 and CDR2: PRHDT and FYEKMQ (reference sequence). V lost 4 bases and J 1 base, leaving 19 bases between the germline ends. This CDR3 is built from 17 residues. The CDR3 reads CASSSAPTRPLNYGYTF. DNA of the CDR3: TGTGCCAGCAGCTCAGCCCCAACCAGGCCCCTTAACTATGGCTACACCTTC.